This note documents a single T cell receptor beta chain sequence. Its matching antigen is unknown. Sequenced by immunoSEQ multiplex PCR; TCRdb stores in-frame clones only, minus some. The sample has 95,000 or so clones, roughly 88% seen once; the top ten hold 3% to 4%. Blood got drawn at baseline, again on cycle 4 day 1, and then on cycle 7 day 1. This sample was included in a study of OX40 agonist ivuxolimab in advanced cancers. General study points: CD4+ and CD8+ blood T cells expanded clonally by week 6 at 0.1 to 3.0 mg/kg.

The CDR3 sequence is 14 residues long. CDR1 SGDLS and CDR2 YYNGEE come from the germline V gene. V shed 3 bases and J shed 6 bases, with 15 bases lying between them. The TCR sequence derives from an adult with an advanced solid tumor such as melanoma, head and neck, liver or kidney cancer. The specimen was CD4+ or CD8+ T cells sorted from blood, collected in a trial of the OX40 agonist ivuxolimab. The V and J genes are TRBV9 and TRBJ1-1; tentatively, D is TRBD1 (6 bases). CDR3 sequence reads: CASSAGQLFPEAFF. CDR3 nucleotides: TGTGCCAGCAGCGCCGGACAGTTGTTCCCTGAAGCTTTCTTT.